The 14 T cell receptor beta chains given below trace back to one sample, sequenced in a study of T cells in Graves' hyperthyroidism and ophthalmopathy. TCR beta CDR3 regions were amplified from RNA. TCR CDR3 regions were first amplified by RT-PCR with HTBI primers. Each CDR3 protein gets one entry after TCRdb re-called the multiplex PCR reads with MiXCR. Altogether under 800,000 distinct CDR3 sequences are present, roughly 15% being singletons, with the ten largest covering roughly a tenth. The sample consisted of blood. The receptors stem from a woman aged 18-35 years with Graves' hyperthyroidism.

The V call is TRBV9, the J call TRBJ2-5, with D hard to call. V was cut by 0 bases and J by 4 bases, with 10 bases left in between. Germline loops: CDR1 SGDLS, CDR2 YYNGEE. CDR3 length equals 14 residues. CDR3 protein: CASSVGVGLETQYF. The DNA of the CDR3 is TGTGCCAGCAGCGTAGGGGTAGGGCTAGAGACCCAGTACTTC.

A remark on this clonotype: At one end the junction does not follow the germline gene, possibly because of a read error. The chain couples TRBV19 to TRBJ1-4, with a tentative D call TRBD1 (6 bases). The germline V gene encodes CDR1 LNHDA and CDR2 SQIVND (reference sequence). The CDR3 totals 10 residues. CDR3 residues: CRGANEKLFF. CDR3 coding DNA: TGCAGGGGAGCTAATGAAAAACTGTTTTTT. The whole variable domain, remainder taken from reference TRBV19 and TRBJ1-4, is DGGITQSPKYLFRKEGQNVTLSCEQNLNHDAMYWYRQDPGQGLRLIYYSQIVNDFQKGDIAEGYSVSREKKESFPLTVTSAQKNPTAFYLCRGANEKLFFGSGTQLSVL.

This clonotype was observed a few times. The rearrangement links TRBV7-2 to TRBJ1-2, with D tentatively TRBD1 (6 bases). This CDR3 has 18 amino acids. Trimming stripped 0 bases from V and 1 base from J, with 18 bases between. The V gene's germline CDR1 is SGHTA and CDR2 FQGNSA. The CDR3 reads CASSLAPQGAPLNYGYTF. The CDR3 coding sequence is TGTGCCAGCAGCTTAGCCCCACAGGGAGCCCCTCTTAACTATGGCTACACCTTC.

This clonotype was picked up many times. The CDR3 sequence: CASSPRDGKVDEQYF. CDR3 bases: TGTGCCAGCAGCCCCCGGGACGGAAAGGTTGACGAGCAGTACTTC. The chain links TRBV7-9 to TRBJ2-7, with D perhaps assigned TRBD1 or TRBD2 (5 bases each). The CDR3 extends over 15 amino acids. Germline V lookup: CDR1 SEHNR, CDR2 FQNEAQ (reference sequence). V was shortened by 5 bases and J by 5 bases, with 19 bases between the two germline ends.

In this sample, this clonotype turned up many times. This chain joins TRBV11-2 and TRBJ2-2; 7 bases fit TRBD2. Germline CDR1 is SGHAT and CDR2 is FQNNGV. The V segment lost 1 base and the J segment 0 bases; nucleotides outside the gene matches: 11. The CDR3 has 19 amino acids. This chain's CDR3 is CASSLVRGSRGANTGELFF. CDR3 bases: TGTGCCAGCAGCTTAGTACGCGGGAGCCGAGGTGCGAACACCGGGGAGCTGTTTTTT.

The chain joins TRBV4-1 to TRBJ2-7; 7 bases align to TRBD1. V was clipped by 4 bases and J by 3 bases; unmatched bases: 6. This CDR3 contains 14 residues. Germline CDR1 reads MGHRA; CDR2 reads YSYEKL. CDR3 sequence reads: CASSPLTGVYEQYF. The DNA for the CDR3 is TGCGCCAGCAGCCCGCTCACAGGGGTCTACGAGCAGTACTTC.

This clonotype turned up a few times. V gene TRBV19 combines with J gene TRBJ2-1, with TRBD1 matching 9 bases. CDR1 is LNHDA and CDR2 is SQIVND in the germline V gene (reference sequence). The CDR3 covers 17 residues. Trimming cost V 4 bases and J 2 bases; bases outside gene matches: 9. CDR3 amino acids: CASSNTQGAGPYNEQFF. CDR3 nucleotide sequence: TGTGCCAGTAGTAACACACAGGGGGCCGGGCCCTACAATGAGCAGTTCTTC.

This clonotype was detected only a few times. DNA of the CDR3: TGTGCCAGCAGTTTAGATCTTGGCAGGGAAGACTCCTACGAGCAGTACTTC. Residues: CASSLDLGREDSYEQYF. The rearrangement uses TRBV12-3 or TRBV12-4 and TRBJ2-7; D possibly corresponds to TRBD1 (5 bases). CDR3 size: 17 residues. V gave up 1 base and J gave up 0 bases, with 16 bases separating them.

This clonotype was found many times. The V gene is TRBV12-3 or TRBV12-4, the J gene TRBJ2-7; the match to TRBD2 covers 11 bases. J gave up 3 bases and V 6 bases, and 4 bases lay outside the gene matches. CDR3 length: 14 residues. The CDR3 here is CASRLAGAGYEQYF. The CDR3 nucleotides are TGTGCCAGCAGACTAGCGGGAGCTGGCTACGAGCAGTACTTC.

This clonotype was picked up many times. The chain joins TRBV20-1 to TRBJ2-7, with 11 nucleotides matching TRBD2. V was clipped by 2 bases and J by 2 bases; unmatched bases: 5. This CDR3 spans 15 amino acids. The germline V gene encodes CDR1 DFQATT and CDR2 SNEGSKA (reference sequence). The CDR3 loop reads CSARLGTSGTYEQYF. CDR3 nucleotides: TGCAGTGCTAGACTCGGGACTAGCGGTACCTACGAGCAGTACTTC.

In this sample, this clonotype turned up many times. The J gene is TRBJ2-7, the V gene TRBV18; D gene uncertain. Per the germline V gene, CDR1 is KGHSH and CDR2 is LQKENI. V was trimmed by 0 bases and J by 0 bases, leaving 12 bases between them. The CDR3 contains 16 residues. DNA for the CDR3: TGTGCCAGCTCACCACCGGGCCAGAGGAGCTCCTACGAGCAGTACTTC. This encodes CASSPPGQRSSYEQYF.

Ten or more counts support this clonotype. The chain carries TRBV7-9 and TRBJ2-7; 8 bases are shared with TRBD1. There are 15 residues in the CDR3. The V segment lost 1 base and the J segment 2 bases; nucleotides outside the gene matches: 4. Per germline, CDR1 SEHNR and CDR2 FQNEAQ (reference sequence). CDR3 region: CASSLVGQATYEQYF. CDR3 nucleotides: TGTGCCAGCAGCTTAGTGGGACAGGCGACCTACGAGCAGTACTTC. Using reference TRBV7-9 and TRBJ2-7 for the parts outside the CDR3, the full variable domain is DTGVSQNPRHKITKRGQNVTFRCDPISEHNRLYWYRQTLGQGPEFLTYFQNEAQLEKSRLLSDRFSAERPKGSFSTLEIQRTEQGDSAMYLCASSLVGQATYEQYFGPGTRLTVT.

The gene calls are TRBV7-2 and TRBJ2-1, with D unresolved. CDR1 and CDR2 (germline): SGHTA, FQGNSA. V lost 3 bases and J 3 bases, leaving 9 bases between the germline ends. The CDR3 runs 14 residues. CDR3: CASSFLAIYNEQFF. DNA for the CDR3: TGTGCCAGCAGCTTTCTGGCTATCTACAATGAGCAGTTCTTC.

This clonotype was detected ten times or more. In DNA form, the CDR3 reads TGTGCCAGCAGTGATGAGGGGGGGCCCAGTAGCAATCAGCCCCAGCATTTT. It yields the protein CASSDEGGPSSNQPQHF. J is TRBJ1-5 and V is TRBV2; tentative D call: TRBD1 (6 bases). Trimming shortened V by 3 bases and J by 0 bases, and 15 bases separated the two germline ends. The CDR3 covers 17 residues. Germline CDR1 and CDR2: SNHLY and FYNNEI.